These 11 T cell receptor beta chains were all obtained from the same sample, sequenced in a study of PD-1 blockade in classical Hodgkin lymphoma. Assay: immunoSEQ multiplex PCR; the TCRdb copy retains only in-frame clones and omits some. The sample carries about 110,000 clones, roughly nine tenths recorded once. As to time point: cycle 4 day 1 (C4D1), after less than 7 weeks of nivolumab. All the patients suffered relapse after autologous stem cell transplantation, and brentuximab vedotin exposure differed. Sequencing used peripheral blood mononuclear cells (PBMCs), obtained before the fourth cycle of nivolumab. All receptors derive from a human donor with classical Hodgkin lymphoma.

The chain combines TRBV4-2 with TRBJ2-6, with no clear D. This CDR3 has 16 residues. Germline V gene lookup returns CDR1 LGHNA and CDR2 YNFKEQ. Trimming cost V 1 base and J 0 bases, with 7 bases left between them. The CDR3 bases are TGTGCCAGCAGCCAAGTGTCCAGCTCTGGGGCCAACGTCCTGACTTTC. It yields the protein CASSQVSSSGANVLTF.

The CDR3 bases are TGTGCCAGCAGCCCTTATTCTCACGGATATAGCAATCAGCCCCAGCATTTT. It yields the protein CASSPYSHGYSNQPQHF. This chain joins TRBV7-8 and TRBJ1-5; D unresolved. Germline CDR1 is SGHVS and CDR2 is FQNEAQ. V dropped 5 bases and J dropped 0 bases, with 17 bases sitting between them. CDR3 length: 17 amino acids.

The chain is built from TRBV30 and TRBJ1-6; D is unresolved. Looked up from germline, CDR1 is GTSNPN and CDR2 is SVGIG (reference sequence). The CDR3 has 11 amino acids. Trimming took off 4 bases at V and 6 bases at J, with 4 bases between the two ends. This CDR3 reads CAWNINSPLHF. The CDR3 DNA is TGTGCCTGGAACATTAATTCACCCCTCCACTTT. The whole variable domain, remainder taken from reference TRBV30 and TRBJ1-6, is SQTIHQWPATLVQPVGSPLSLECTVEGTSNPNLYWYRQAAGRGLQLLFYSVGIGQISSEVPQNLSASRPQDRQFILSSKKLLLSDSGFYLCAWNINSPLHFGNGTRLTVT.

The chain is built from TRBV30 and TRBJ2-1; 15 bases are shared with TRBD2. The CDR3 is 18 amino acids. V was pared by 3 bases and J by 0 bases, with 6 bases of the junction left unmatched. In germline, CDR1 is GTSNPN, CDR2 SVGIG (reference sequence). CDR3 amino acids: CAWSGLAGGPSSYNEQFF. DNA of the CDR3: TGTGCCTGGAGCGGACTAGCGGGAGGGCCGAGCTCCTACAATGAGCAGTTCTTC.

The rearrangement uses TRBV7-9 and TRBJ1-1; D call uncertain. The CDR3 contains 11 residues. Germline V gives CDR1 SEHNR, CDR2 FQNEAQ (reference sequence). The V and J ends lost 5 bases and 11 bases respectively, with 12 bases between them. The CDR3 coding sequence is TGTGCCAGCAGCCCCCAGGTACAGGCTTTCTTT. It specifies CASSPQVQAFF.

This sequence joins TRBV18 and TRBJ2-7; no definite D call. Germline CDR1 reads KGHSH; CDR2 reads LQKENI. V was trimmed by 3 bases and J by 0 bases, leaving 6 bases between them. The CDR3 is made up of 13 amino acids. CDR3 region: CASSPDGSYEQYF. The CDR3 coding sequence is TGTGCCAGCTCACCGGACGGCTCCTACGAGCAGTACTTC.

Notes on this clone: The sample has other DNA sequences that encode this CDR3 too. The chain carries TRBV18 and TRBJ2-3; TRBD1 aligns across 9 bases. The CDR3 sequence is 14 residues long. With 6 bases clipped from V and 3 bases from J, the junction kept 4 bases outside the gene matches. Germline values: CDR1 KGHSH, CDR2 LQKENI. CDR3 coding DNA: TGTGCCAGCTCCCCGACAGGGGGTACAGATACGCAGTATTTT. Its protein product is CASSPTGGTDTQYF.

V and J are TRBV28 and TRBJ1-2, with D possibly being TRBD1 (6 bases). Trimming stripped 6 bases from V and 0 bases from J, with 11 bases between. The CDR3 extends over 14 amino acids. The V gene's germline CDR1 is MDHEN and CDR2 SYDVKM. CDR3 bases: TGTGCCAGCAGAATACAGGGAGCTAACTATGGCTACACCTTC. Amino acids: CASRIQGANYGYTF.

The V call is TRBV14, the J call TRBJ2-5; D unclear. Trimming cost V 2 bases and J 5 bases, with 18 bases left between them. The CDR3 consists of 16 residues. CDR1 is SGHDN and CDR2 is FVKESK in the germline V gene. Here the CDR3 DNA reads TGTGCCAGCAGCCAAATTAACCCTCCTCAAGGGGAGACCCAGTACTTC. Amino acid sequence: CASSQINPPQGETQYF. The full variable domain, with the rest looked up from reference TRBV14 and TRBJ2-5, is EAGVTQFPSHSVIEKGQTVTLRCDPISGHDNLYWYRRVMGKEIKFLLHFVKESKQDESGMPNNRFLAERTGGTYSTLKVQPAELEDSGVYFCASSQINPPQGETQYFGPGTRLLVL.

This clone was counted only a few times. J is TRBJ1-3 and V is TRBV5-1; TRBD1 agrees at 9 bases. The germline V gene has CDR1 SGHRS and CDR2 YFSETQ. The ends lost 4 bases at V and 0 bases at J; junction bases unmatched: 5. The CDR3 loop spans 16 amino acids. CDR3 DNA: TGCGCCAGCAGCACAGGGACAGGGCGCTCTGGAAACACCATATATTTT. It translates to CASSTGTGRSGNTIYF.

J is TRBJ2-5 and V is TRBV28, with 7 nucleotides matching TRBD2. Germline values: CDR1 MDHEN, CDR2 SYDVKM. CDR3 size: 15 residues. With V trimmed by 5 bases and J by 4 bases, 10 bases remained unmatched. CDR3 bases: TGTGCCAGCAGTCCCATGGCGGGAGTGGGAGAGACCCAGTACTTC. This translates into CASSPMAGVGETQYF.